This entry concerns a single T cell receptor beta chain. This record comes from a study of blood T cell repertoires in COVID-19. Looking at the study overall: Researchers got acute and convalescent COVID-19 samples from the United States, Italy and Spain.

The data were produced by immunoSEQ multiplex PCR, yet TCRdb's version contains in-frame clones alone and is incomplete. Here the sample spans a few hundred thousand clones, 85% to 90% being singletons. CDR1 LNHDA and CDR2 SQIVND come from the germline V gene (reference sequence). This CDR3 has 14 amino acids. V was trimmed by 1 base and J by 1 base, leaving 7 bases between them. The chain joins TRBV19 to TRBJ1-2; no firm D call. The sequence was collected from a woman in her fifties or sixties with acute or convalescent COVID-19. Sequencing input: peripheral blood. The CDR3 DNA reads as TGTGCCAGTAGTATAGGCCGGGGTAACTATGGCTACACCTTC. Protein product: CASSIGRGNYGYTF.